A single sample is the source of the 6 T cell receptor beta chains below, sequenced in a study of control samples from healthy donors and cancer patients. Profiling relied on immunoSEQ multiplex PCR, and the TCRdb table lists in-frame clones only, not all of them. The table shows 120,000 or so clones, with around 87% occurring only once. Sequences were obtained from blood. Source of these receptors: a man aged 55 to 70 in good health.

The chain couples TRBV6-5 to TRBJ2-3; perhaps TRBD2 as D (7 bases). The germline CDR1 and CDR2 sequences are MNHEY and SVGAGI. The CDR3 has 15 residues. The V end lost 2 bases, the J end lost 3 bases, and 12 bases lay between the germline ends. This CDR3 is CASSYGGGRTDTQYF. The CDR3 nucleotides are TGTGCCAGCAGTTACGGGGGGGGCCGGACAGATACGCAGTATTTT.

This sequence joins TRBV7-2 and TRBJ1-2; 7 bases line up with TRBD1. The CDR3 totals 14 residues. Unmatched junction bases numbered 6, after V lost 5 bases and J lost 3 bases. Germline loops: CDR1 SGHTA, CDR2 FQGNSA. The CDR3 coding sequence is TGTGCCAGCAGCCCGGGACAGTTTTACTATGGCTACACCTTC. This sequence encodes CASSPGQFYYGYTF. Filled out from reference TRBV7-2 and TRBJ1-2, the complete variable domain reads GAGVSQSPSNKVTEKGKDVELRCDPISGHTALYWYRQSLGQGLEFLIYFQGNSAPDKSGLPSDRFSAERTGGSVSTLTIQRTQQEDSAVYLCASSPGQFYYGYTFGSGTRLTVV.

The gene calls are TRBV6-5 and TRBJ1-5; no firm D call. CDR3 length: 16 amino acids. The V end lost 0 bases, the J end lost 4 bases, and 13 bases lay between the germline ends. Per germline, CDR1 MNHEY and CDR2 SVGAGI. CDR3 loop: CASSYSAEGTNQPQHF. The CDR3 DNA sequence: TGTGCCAGCAGTTACTCAGCGGAGGGTACTAATCAGCCCCAGCATTTT.

This rearrangement joins TRBV12-3 or TRBV12-4 to TRBJ2-1, with D uncertain. This CDR3 is built from 13 residues. With 4 bases removed from V and 4 bases from J, the gap between germline ends came to 8 bases. The chain's CDR3 is CASSSQTYNEQFF. DNA of the CDR3: TGTGCCAGCAGTTCCCAGACTTACAATGAGCAGTTCTTC.

There are a few counts of this clone. This sequence joins TRBV20-1 and TRBJ1-5, with D possibly being TRBD1 (5 bases). The CDR3 has 13 residues. Germline values: CDR1 DFQATT, CDR2 SNEGSKA (reference sequence). Trimming cost V 3 bases and J 4 bases, with 10 bases left between them. CDR3 sequence (DNA): TGCAGTGCTAGTACAGGAGGTAATCAGCCCCAGCATTTT. Translation: CSASTGGNQPQHF.

The chain has TRBV27 and TRBJ1-2; the D is unclear. Trimming took 2 bases from V and 0 from J, leaving 10 bases between them. There are 15 residues in the CDR3. CDR1 is MNHEY and CDR2 is SMNVEV in the germline V gene (reference sequence). The CDR3 here is CASSLIGSANYGYTF. In DNA, the CDR3 is TGTGCCAGCAGTTTAATTGGTTCAGCTAACTATGGCTACACCTTC.